The clone carrying this T cell receptor beta chain has only a few counts. Its antigen is unknown. This specimen belongs to a study of cytomegalovirus exposure and HLA in healthy donors. The wider study: An early release of data contained about 85 million unique TCRs, which came from HLA-typed donors. Study-wide points: Among donors in an Asian-associated ancestry cluster, a later analysis reportedly found fewer N-insertions than the roughly 730-donor mean. An analysis done earlier found most TCR beta V segments productive about 87% or about 30% of the time.

V was pared by 6 bases and J by 3 bases, with 9 bases between. The germline V gene encodes CDR1 MNHEY and CDR2 SVGAGI. This CDR3 region has 13 residues. The PCR was carried out with 60 Vbeta primers and 13 Jbeta primers. TCRdb's copy holds only in-frame clones and misses some; the assay was immunoSEQ multiplex PCR. This sample has about 120,000 clones; under 80% occur once, and the top ten carry approximately 10%. The sequenced material came from PBMCs. V is TRBV6-5 and J is TRBJ1-5; D remains ambiguous. The source of this sequence is a woman in her forties or fifties in good health and CMV-seropositive. CDR3 sequence (DNA): TGTGCCAGCAGCCCCGGTAACAATCAGCCCCAGCATTTT. Translated: CASSPGNNQPQHF.